This T cell receptor beta chain was sequenced for a study of T-cell reconstitution after alpha-beta-depleted transplantation in children listed by TCRdb under 2016. For the study in its entirety: Using TCR repertoire profiling, the study followed T-cell immune reconstitution in a quantitative way in children after TCRalphabeta/CD19-depleted allogeneic hematopoietic cell transplantation.

The CDR3 has 15 amino acids, counting the end cysteine and phenylalanine. Solely the CDR3 DNA is kept, with 45 bases framed from the first base. V is reduced by 1 base and J by 6 bases, leaving a spacing of 12 bases between them. CDR1 SEHNR and CDR2 FQNEAQ were looked up in the germline V gene (reference sequence). Concerning this clonotype itself: The antigen it binds to is not known. No base quality values were provided; no much bigger clone lies one nucleotide off.

The method behind the library was PCR. The listed sequencing device is Illumina HiSeq 2500. Molecular barcoding was employed in the preparation of TCR libraries, with unique molecular identifiers being used to normalize TCRbeta repertoire quantification. TCRdb applied fastp at Q25 and MiXCR to the public reads, then kept only in-frame beta chains. Identical CDR3 proteins give one entry, which carries the most common genes and DNA. Recorded for this sample are around 52,000 distinct CDR3 sequences; 5.8% of them occurred a single time. Clones ranked in the top ten supply 30% to 35% of the sample. The intended sense of this specimen's time point label: day 60 (about 2 months) after transplantation. The treatment or condition label, read with the paper, signifies: allogeneic hematopoietic cell transplantation with graft depleted of TCRalphabeta T cells and CD19 B cells. Transplant recipients were children who received TCRalphabeta/CD19-depleted allogeneic hematopoietic cell grafts.

Study-wide conclusions, independent of this receptor: The high TCRbeta diversity at day 60 in some patients was ascribed to recipient T cells and intrathymic progenitors that had survived conditioning. The apparently early recovery of alphabetaT-cell counts about two months after transplant reportedly depended on only several hundred rapidly expanded clones that came from non-depleted graft cells. Over the following months the frequencies of hyperexpanded clones went down, and after one year T-cell counts and TCRbeta diversity were mostly credited to newly produced T cells.

Sequenced here: PBMCs, mostly from graft donor cells, sampled 60 days after TCRalphabeta/CD19-depleted stem cell transplant. The sequence was collected from a female patient aged 2-15 years who had a stem cell transplant for aplastic anemia, so the T cells may come from the graft donor. The rearranged segments are TRBV7-9 and TRBJ1-4, and the D gene may be TRBD1, 5 bases matching. The sequenced DNA is TGTGCCAGCAGCTTAGGGGGGTTGGAGTATGAAAAACTGTTTTTT. This gives the protein CASSLGGLEYEKLFF.